The rows below give T cell receptor beta chains drawn from one sample of a study of blood T cells in healthy people across ages. TCRdb passed the 5' RACE reads through MiXCR, listing each CDR3 protein once. The sample includes just under 750,000 distinct CDR3 sequences, 22% of them seen just once. The source material was blood. All receptors come from a man between 65 and 80 years old in good health. Each CDR3 is given with its conserved first and last residue. A D gene is named only where the DNA matches it firmly. Size values are once, few and many counts, or a class for expanded clones, and some rows have none.

CDR3 protein,CDR3 DNA,J gene,V gene,D gene,clone size
CASRHRDVSSYEQYF,TGCGCCAGCAGACACCGGGACGTTTCCTCCTACGAGCAGTACTTC,TRBJ2-7,TRBV5-1,.,many
CASSLDRGLLYGYTF,TGTGCCAGCAGTTTGGACAGGGGGCTACTCTATGGCTACACCTTC,TRBJ1-2,TRBV12-3/TRBV12-4,TRBD1,.
CASTKGQQPGANVLTF,TGCGCCAGCACCAAGGGACAGCAACCTGGGGCCAACGTCCTGACTTTC,TRBJ2-6,TRBV5-1,TRBD1,few
CASSPTLGRTDTQYF,TGTGCCAGCAGCCCCACGCTAGGACGGACAGATACGCAGTATTTT,TRBJ2-3,TRBV7-6,.,.
CASSGVLYNTNEQFF,TGTGCCAGCAGTGGTGTGCTGTACAATACCAATGAGCAGTTCTTC,TRBJ2-1,TRBV6-1,.,.
CAISENRRRDEQFF,TGTGCCATCAGTGAAAACAGGCGGCGGGATGAGCAGTTCTTC,TRBJ2-1,TRBV10-3,.,.
CASRPTDSNEKLFF,TGTGCCAGCAGGCCGACAGATTCTAATGAAAAACTGTTTTTT,TRBJ1-4,TRBV12-3/TRBV12-4,.,.
CASSPRGQGYTF,TGTGCCAGCAGCCCCCGCGGCCAGGGCTACACCTTC,TRBJ1-2,TRBV6-6,.,once
CASSYGQGTTNEKLFF,TGTGCCAGCAGTTACGGACAGGGGACAACTAATGAAAAACTGTTTTTT,TRBJ1-4,TRBV6-5,TRBD1,.
CSVPGGGDTGELFF,TGCAGTGTCCCGGGGGGTGGAGACACCGGGGAGCTGTTTTTT,TRBJ2-2,TRBV20-1,TRBD2,few
CASSELAGGSGDTQYF,TGTGCCAGCAGTGAATTGGCGGGGGGCTCCGGAGATACGCAGTATTTT,TRBJ2-3,TRBV6-1,TRBD2,few
CAWAGTIRGQPQHF,TGTGCCTGGGCTGGGACGATTAGGGGTCAGCCCCAGCATTTT,TRBJ1-5,TRBV30,.,few
CTSSLRQGRSPLHF,TGTACCAGCAGTTTAAGGCAGGGTCGTTCACCCCTCCACTTT,TRBJ1-6,TRBV12-3/TRBV12-4,.,.
CASSLDLEGEQYF,TGCGCCAGCAGCTTGGACCTGGAGGGCGAGCAGTACTTC,TRBJ2-7,TRBV5-1,.,.
CASTPAGGWQPQHF,TGTGCCAGCACCCCCGCAGGGGGCTGGCAGCCCCAGCATTTT,TRBJ1-5,TRBV2,TRBD1,.
CASSRSIGGNNEQFF,TGTGCCAGCAGCCGCTCGATAGGTGGGAACAATGAGCAGTTCTTC,TRBJ2-1,TRBV3-1,.,few
CASSPDLAYEQYF,TGCGCCAGCAGCCCGGATCTGGCCTACGAGCAGTACTTC,TRBJ2-7,TRBV5-1,.,.
CSVGPPDGADTQYF,TGCAGCGTTGGGCCCCCGGATGGGGCAGATACGCAGTATTTT,TRBJ2-3,TRBV29-1,.,few
CSAFGLAGGDTGELFF,TGCAGCGCTTTTGGACTAGCGGGAGGCGACACCGGGGAGCTGTTTTTT,TRBJ2-2,TRBV29-1,TRBD2,.
CSALYRGLNEKLFF,TGCAGTGCCCTTTACAGGGGGCTAAATGAAAAACTGTTTTTT,TRBJ1-4,TRBV20-1,TRBD1,.
CASSPTPGGYTEAFF,TGTGCCAGTTCTCCAACGCCGGGGGGTTACACTGAAGCTTTCTTT,TRBJ1-1,TRBV19,.,few
CASSAYGGGGTDTQYF,TGTGCCAGCAGCGCCTATGGAGGGGGAGGTACAGATACGCAGTATTTT,TRBJ2-3,TRBV7-2,.,.
CASSGPRAGGVEQFF,TGTGCCAGCAGTGGGCCGAGGGCAGGGGGCGTTGAGCAGTTCTTC,TRBJ2-1,TRBV6-1,TRBD1,once